The TCR beta chain under discussion was sequenced for a study of cytomegalovirus exposure and HLA in healthy donors. Turning to this clone: The antigen is unknown.

Here immunoSEQ multiplex PCR was the method, and the copy in TCRdb shows in-frame clones only, minus some. The sample has under 200,000 clones; roughly 89% are singletons. This CDR3 has 15 amino acids. Trimming took 6 bases from V and 1 from J; bases not matched to a gene: 4. Germline lookup yields CDR1 LNHDA and CDR2 SQIVND (reference sequence). It was the roughly 130-subject validation cohort, separate from the roughly 700-subject first cohort, to which the donors belonged. Points from the study as a whole: Some public TCRs appeared in many individuals, while most sequences were rare. A list of approximately 160 TCR beta chains associated with cytomegalovirus was given.

The sequenced sample consisted of PBMCs. This chain uses TRBV19 with TRBJ1-5, with 9 bases matching TRBD1. The TCR originated in a woman between 18 and 29 years old in good health and CMV-seropositive. CDR3 nucleotide sequence: TGTGCCAGTAGCACAGGGGGCCGGAGCAATCAGCCCCAGCATTTT. Its translation: CASSTGGRSNQPQHF.